What follows is one TCR beta chain and its context. Participants were aged about 18 to 90 years, lived in over 20 US areas, and enrolled virtually. Cohorts were based on clinical histories the participants reported. These data come from a study of blood T cell repertoires in COVID-19. Background on the study: Material from acute and convalescent COVID-19 was sourced from the United States, Italy and Spain.

As handled by the study authors: Amplification with reference gene primers provided the estimates of nucleated cell counts. Libraries were prepared by immunoSEQ multiplex PCR; TCRdb keeps only in-frame clonotypes and omits some of them. The DNA gave D and trimming, while V, J and clone size come from that table. The sample carries fewer than 250,000 clones, 65% to 90% recorded once. V lost 0 bases, J lost 1 base, and 12 bases lay in between. This CDR3 is built from 16 residues. The germline V gene encodes CDR1 MNHEY and CDR2 SVGEGT. The chain is built from TRBV6-2 or TRBV6-3 and TRBJ1-1; maybe TRBD1 (6 bases). The sequence derives from a woman in her 40s with acute COVID-19. The sequenced sample was PBMCs or T cells enriched from blood (not recorded which). The CDR3 protein is CASSYSSGTPNTEAFF. The CDR3 DNA follows: TGTGCCAGCAGTTACTCGAGCGGGACACCGAACACTGAAGCTTTCTTT.